One sample yielded the 16 T cell receptor beta chains listed below, sequenced in a study of T cells in Graves' hyperthyroidism and ophthalmopathy. Authors of the study amplified TCR beta CDR3 regions from RNA transcripts. The HTBI set primed first-round TCR CDR3 RT-PCR. Each CDR3 protein gets one entry after TCRdb re-called the multiplex PCR reads with MiXCR. The repertoire holds 700,000 or so distinct CDR3 sequences, with about 16% as singletons. Sequencing was carried out using blood. Source of these receptors: a man younger than 35 with Graves' hyperthyroidism.

The CDR3 region has the DNA TGTGCCACCAGCAGAGAGAGGACAGGGGTTGCAGATACGCAGTATTTT. Translating it yields CATSRERTGVADTQYF. The gene calls are TRBV15 and TRBJ2-3; TRBD1 agrees at 9 bases. V dropped 0 bases and J dropped 4; count of bases not matched to a gene: 5. CDR1 and CDR2 from the germline V gene are LNHNV and YYDKDF (reference sequence). The CDR3 runs to 16 residues.

On this clonotype: One end of the junction varies from germline; a read error may be responsible. J is TRBJ2-7 and V is TRBV7-9; possibly TRBD1 or TRBD2 for D (5 bases each). CDR1 is SEHNR and CDR2 is FQNEAQ in the germline V gene (reference sequence). The CDR3 extends over 13 amino acids. CDR3 residues: CASTPGGSYEQDF. CDR3 DNA sequence: TGTGCCAGCACCCCTGGGGGATCCTACGAGCAGGACTTC.

This clonotype has ten or more counts. An end of the junction does not agree with germline; a read error may underlie this. The V and J genes are TRBV6-1 and TRBJ2-2; 9 bases agree with TRBD2. The CDR3 has 14 residues. The germline gives CDR1 MNHNS, CDR2 SASEGT. CDR3 residues: CASREGLATGELFF. CDR3 in DNA: TGTGCCAGCAGGGAAGGACTAGCGACCGGGGAGCTGTTTTTT.

This clonotype was counted ten times or more. J is TRBJ2-7 and V is TRBV20-1; the D gene is possibly TRBD1 (5 bases). This CDR3 spans 14 amino acids. Trimming removed 0 bases from V and 0 bases from J, with 9 bases in between. Germline CDR1 is DFQATT and CDR2 is SNEGSKA (reference sequence). The CDR3 DNA sequence: TGCAGTGCTAGAGATCGAGGACACTCCTACGAGCAGTACTTC. Translation: CSARDRGHSYEQYF.

CDR3 in amino acids: CASSPWSGETQYF. The CDR3 region has the DNA TGTGCCAGCAGTCCCTGGAGTGGAGAGACCCAGTACTTC. The V and J genes are TRBV12-3 or TRBV12-4 and TRBJ2-5, with D unresolved. V lost 5 bases, J lost 4 bases, and 11 bases lay in between. The CDR3 is 13 amino acids.

The V call is TRBV28, the J call TRBJ1-2, with no clear D. Germline CDR1 and CDR2: MDHEN and SYDVKM. There are 13 residues in the CDR3. V was clipped by 6 bases and J by 4 bases, with 12 bases between them. This chain's CDR3 is CASRTPLVYGYTF. As DNA, the CDR3 is TGTGCCAGCAGGACGCCCCTGGTCTATGGCTACACCTTC.

The chain joins TRBV9 to TRBJ2-5; D is uncertain. The CDR3 covers 12 residues. Trimming shortened V by 0 bases and J by 7 bases, and 7 bases separated the two germline ends. Germline V gives CDR1 SGDLS, CDR2 YYNGEE. CDR3 in DNA: TGTGCCAGCAGCGTAGCTACCGGGACCCAGTACTTC. It yields the protein CASSVATGTQYF.

The rearrangement uses TRBV5-1 and TRBJ2-2; the D is unclear. This CDR3 contains 13 residues. The V end was cut by 1 base, the J end by 10 bases, with 11 bases between. The germline gives CDR1 SGHRS, CDR2 YFSETQ. CDR3 sequence (DNA): TGCGCCAGCAGCTTGCTGGGCTTGGAGGAGCTGTTTTTT. It yields the protein CASSLLGLEELFF.

This clonotype was seen many times. V usage is TRBV11-1 and J usage is TRBJ2-5; TRBD1 is a possible D gene (5 bases). The CDR3 sequence is 16 residues long. Germline assignment: CDR1 SGHAT and CDR2 FQDESV (reference sequence). Between the trimmed V and J ends, which lost 5 bases and 1 base, there was a span of 17 bases. The CDR3: CASSRPDTSVQETQYF. CDR3 DNA sequence: TGTGCCAGCAGCCGACCGGACACCTCAGTCCAAGAGACCCAGTACTTC.

Ten or more counts support this clonotype. The rearrangement links TRBV19 to TRBJ2-3; the match to TRBD2 covers 8 bases. This CDR3 is 15 amino acids long. From germline, CDR1 is LNHDA and CDR2 SQIVND (reference sequence). V was pared by 5 bases and J by 5 bases, with 9 bases of the junction left unmatched. The CDR3 DNA reads as TGTGCCAGTAGTGGGAGTAGCGGGATCCGAGATACGCAGTATTTT. The encoded protein is CASSGSSGIRDTQYF. Full variable domain (remainder filled in from reference TRBV19 and TRBJ2-3): DGGITQSPKYLFRKEGQNVTLSCEQNLNHDAMYWYRQDPGQGLRLIYYSQIVNDFQKGDIAEGYSVSREKKESFPLTVTSAQKNPTAFYLCASSGSSGIRDTQYFGPGTRLTVL.

This chain uses TRBV2 with TRBJ2-6; D is unresolved. The V end lost 4 bases, the J end lost 0 bases, and 7 bases lay between the germline ends. Germline V gene lookup returns CDR1 SNHLY and CDR2 FYNNEI. The CDR3 covers 15 residues. For the CDR3, the DNA is TGTGCCAGCAGTGCCCTATACTCTGGGGCCAACGTCCTGACTTTC. Translated, it gives CASSALYSGANVLTF. Full variable domain (rest looked up from reference TRBV2 and TRBJ2-6): EPEVTQTPSHQVTQMGQEVILRCVPISNHLYFYWYRQILGQKVEFLVSFYNNEISEKSEIFDDQFSVERPDGSNFTLKIRSTKLEDSAMYFCASSALYSGANVLTFGAGSRLTVL.

The V call is TRBV7-8, the J call TRBJ2-1; 10 positions agree with TRBD2. Germline V gives CDR1 SGHVS, CDR2 FQNEAQ. The CDR3 has 15 amino acids. With 0 bases clipped from V and 15 bases from J, the junction kept 11 bases outside the gene matches. CDR3 sequence (DNA): TGTGCCAGCAGCTTAGCTACGCACAGCGGGGGGGGATGGTTCTTC. Its translation is CASSLATHSGGGWFF. Together with reference TRBV7-8 and TRBJ2-1, the CDR3 gives the full variable domain: GAGVSQSPRYKVAKRGQDVALRCDPISGHVSLFWYQQALGQGPEFLTYFQNEAQLDKSGLPSDRFFAERPEGSVSTLKIQRTQQEDSAVYLCASSLATHSGGGWFFGPGTRLTVL.

At least ten counts were recorded for this clonotype. CDR3 DNA sequence: TGTGCCAGCAGCTTGGCCAACGGGGCCAAAAACATTCAGTACTTC. It translates to CASSLANGAKNIQYF. V is TRBV5-8 and J is TRBJ2-4; D remains unclear. The CDR3 runs 15 residues. Germline V gene lookup returns CDR1 SGHTS and CDR2 YDEGEE. Trimming pared 0 bases from V and 1 base from J, leaving 8 bases between. Full variable domain (remainder filled in from reference TRBV5-8 and TRBJ2-4): EAGVTQSPTHLIKTRGQQATLRCSPISGHTSVYWYQQALGLGLQFLLWYDEGEERNRGNFPPRFSGRQFPNYSSELNVNALELEDSALYLCASSLANGAKNIQYFGAGTRLSVL.

The chain uses TRBV20-1 and TRBJ2-7; TRBD2 aligns across 13 bases. V was pared by 6 bases and J by 7 bases, with 27 bases of the junction left unmatched. Germline V gene data show CDR1 as DFQATT and CDR2 as SNEGSKA (reference sequence). This CDR3 comprises 20 residues. In DNA form, the CDR3 reads TGCAGTGCCCGATCGGCGGAGGGACTAGCGGGGTTCGGGAGGATGGAGGAGCAGTACTTC. Protein: CSARSAEGLAGFGRMEEQYF.

The rearrangement links TRBV28 to TRBJ2-7; 8 bases are a match to TRBD1. Germline V gene data show CDR1 as MDHEN and CDR2 as SYDVKM. J gave up 0 bases and V 9 bases, and 4 bases lay outside the gene matches. There are 13 residues in the CDR3. CDR3 region: CASQGAPSYEQYF. The CDR3 nucleotides read TGTGCCAGTCAGGGGGCCCCCTCCTACGAGCAGTACTTC.

This clonotype was seen repeatedly, ten times or more. The chain recombines TRBV5-1 with TRBJ2-3; D call uncertain. Per the germline V gene, CDR1 is SGHRS and CDR2 is YFSETQ. The length of the CDR3 is 16 residues. V lost 0 bases and J 2 bases, leaving 13 bases between the germline ends. DNA of the CDR3: TGCGCCAGCAGCTTGGGGTCATACGCAAACACAGATACGCAGTATTTT. Its protein is CASSLGSYANTDTQYF.